This T cell receptor beta chain emerged from a study of post-analysis software for immune sequencing data. Study-wide context: Progressive-relapsing, secondary progressive and relapsing-remitting multiple sclerosis were among the disease courses included.

Comment on this clonotype: Its specificity is not known.

The CDR3 consists of 10 residues. V gave up 2 bases and J gave up 15 bases, with 9 bases separating them. Germline CDR1 SGHRS, CDR2 YFSETQ. Unique-molecular-identifier-tagged TCR beta cDNA libraries were used. T cells numbering about 0.85 to 11 million yielded cDNA molecules that totaled approximately 500,000. One entry per CDR3 protein results from TCRdb running MiXCR on the PCR reads. The data contain hundreds of thousands of distinct CDR3 sequences, 55% to 60% of them seen just once; the ten biggest clones take up around 10%. General study results and limits: About five TRBV segments were more frequent in patients than controls; TRBV5-6, TRBV5-1 and TRBV20-1 belonged to this group. Same-batch preparations were strongly co-clustered by F measure. Controls' normalized Chao1 diversity significantly exceeded that of multiple sclerosis patients.

The source is a girl aged 2-10 years with multiple sclerosis. Input material: blood. V usage is TRBV5-1 and J usage is TRBJ2-1, with D perhaps being TRBD1 or TRBD2 (5 bases each). The CDR3 region is CASSFGTLFF. Written as DNA, the CDR3 is TGCGCCAGCAGCTTCGGGACCCTGTTCTTC.